This T cell receptor beta chain was recovered during a study of OX40 agonist ivuxolimab in advanced cancers. The protocol was immunoSEQ multiplex PCR, while the TCRdb copy is restricted to in-frame clones and leaves out a portion. In the table there are tens of thousands of clones, around four fifths of which are singletons. Germline CDR1 MDHEN, CDR2 SYDVKM. V was pared by 6 bases and J by 2 bases, with 5 bases of the junction left unmatched. The CDR3 contains 14 residues. This material consisted of CD4+ or CD8+ T cells sorted from blood, taken in a trial of the OX40 agonist ivuxolimab. The V call is TRBV28, the J call TRBJ2-5, with 8 bases aligning to TRBD1. This TCR came from an adult with an advanced solid tumor such as melanoma, head and neck, liver or kidney cancer. CDR3 DNA: TGTGCCAGCAGCGCTTGGGACAGGCAAGAGACCCAGTACTTC. It is translated as CASSAWDRQETQYF.